This is a list of T cell receptor beta chains from one sample in a study of a mutant IDH1 vaccine in newly diagnosed glioma. Some clones are missing from TCRdb's copy, which holds only in-frame ones; the method was immunoSEQ multiplex PCR. The sample includes about 86,000 clones, approximately 85% seen only once; the top ten take roughly 2%. No cognate antigen is known for these TCRs. Specimen: PBMCs, collected from a glioma patient whose treatment included an IDH1 peptide vaccine. These receptors originate from a man aged 30-40 years with glioma. Some clones in this sample may be carry-over from other donors' samples. Both conserved end residues are part of each CDR3. A D gene is named only where the DNA matches it firmly. Only part of the rows carry a size: once, few, many, or a class if the clone is expanded.

V gene	D gene	clone size	J gene	CDR3 protein	CDR3 DNA
TRBV9	TRBD2	-	TRBJ2-7	CASSATASGAYEQYF	TGTGCCAGCAGCGCTACGGCTAGCGGTGCCTACGAGCAGTACTTC
TRBV29-1	-	-	TRBJ2-3	CSVEGGVAADTQYF	TGCAGCGTTGAGGGCGGGGTTGCTGCAGATACGCAGTATTTT
TRBV19	-	-	TRBJ1-1	CASSIQGPTEAFF	TGTGCCAGTAGTATCCAGGGTCCCACTGAAGCTTTCTTT
TRBV5-1	-	once	TRBJ1-1	CASSERQANTEAFF	TGCGCCAGCAGCGAACGACAGGCGAACACTGAAGCTTTCTTT
TRBV7-6	TRBD2	-	TRBJ2-2	CASSAGLAGNTRPLTGELFF	TGTGCCAGCAGCGCCGGACTAGCGGGGAACACTCGTCCGCTTACCGGGGAGCTGTTTTTT
TRBV27	-	-	TRBJ2-7	CASTSIRSPREQYF	TGTGCCAGCACCTCGATCAGGTCCCCCCGCGAGCAGTACTTC
TRBV6-4	TRBD2	-	TRBJ2-3	CASSFGLATTDTQYF	TGTGCCAGCAGTTTTGGACTAGCGACGACAGATACGCAGTATTTT
TRBV7-9	-	-	TRBJ2-3	CASSYRGGARDTQYF	TGTGCCAGCAGCTACCGTGGGGGGGCGCGGGATACGCAGTATTTT
TRBV30	TRBD2	-	TRBJ2-1	CAWSRKRGWNEQFF	TGTGCCTGGAGTCGTAAGCGGGGGTGGAATGAGCAGTTCTTC
TRBV30	-	-	TRBJ1-1	CAWSSQVNTEAFF	TGTGCCTGGAGTTCCCAGGTTAACACTGAAGCTTTCTTT
TRBV4-3	-	-	TRBJ2-2	CASSWGAMGTGELFF	TGCGCCAGCAGCTGGGGGGCAATGGGCACCGGGGAGCTGTTTTTT
TRBV19	-	-	TRBJ1-4	CASGYEKLFF	TGTGCCAGTGGTTATGAAAAACTGTTTTTT
TRBV18	-	few	TRBJ1-4	CASSPLATNEKLFF	TGTGCCAGCTCACCCCTTGCAACTAATGAAAAACTGTTTTTT
TRBV28	-	-	TRBJ2-7	CASSAPGERASYEQYF	TGTGCCAGCAGTGCCCCAGGGGAAAGGGCCTCCTACGAGCAGTACTTC
TRBV7-9	-	-	TRBJ2-5	CASSWYPGLGETQYF	TGTGCCAGCAGCTGGTACCCGGGACTTGGGGAGACCCAGTACTTC
TRBV7-9	-	-	TRBJ2-7	CASSLNRADEQYF	TGTGCCAGCAGCTTAAACAGGGCAGACGAGCAGTACTTC
TRBV28	TRBD1	few	TRBJ1-5	CASSSWDRHF	TGTGCCAGCAGTTCGTGGGACAGGCATTTT
TRBV13	-	once	TRBJ2-7	CASSLGSGDYEQYF	TGTGCCAGCAGCTTAGGCTCGGGTGACTACGAGCAGTACTTC
TRBV6-1	TRBD1	-	TRBJ1-1	CASSVGQGIGAGAFF	TGTGCCAGCAGTGTGGGACAGGGGATTGGGGCGGGAGCTTTCTTT
TRBV6-5	-	-	TRBJ2-2	CASRLDNTGELFF	TGTGCCAGCCGACTAGATAACACCGGGGAGCTGTTTTTT
TRBV6-5	-	once	TRBJ2-1	CACHGARNEQFF	TGTGCCTGCCACGGGGCTCGGAATGAGCAGTTCTTC
TRBV7-8	-	-	TRBJ1-2	CASSPPVGGYTF	TGTGCCAGCAGCCCCCCGGTAGGAGGCTACACCTTC
TRBV2	-	once	TRBJ2-6	CASSDRAAFSEGANVLTF	TGTGCCAGCAGTGATAGAGCCGCCTTCAGTGAGGGGGCCAACGTCCTGACTTTC
TRBV6-1	TRBD1	once	TRBJ1-2	CASSIGQGAVNGYTF	TGTGCCAGCTCGATAGGACAGGGCGCTGTGAATGGCTACACCTTC
TRBV5-4	-	-	TRBJ2-5	CASSVDQETQYF	TGTGCCAGCAGCGTGGACCAAGAGACCCAGTACTTC
TRBV28	TRBD1	-	TRBJ1-3	CASAVRDSSGNTIYF	TGTGCCAGCGCAGTCCGGGACAGCTCTGGAAACACCATATATTTT